Listed here is a single T cell receptor beta chain. What it binds is unknown. The entry originates in a study of shared clonotypes between healthy human individuals. For each subset, genomic DNA was distributed in equal portions over several immunoSEQ plates. Measured with immunoSEQ multiplex PCR; TCRdb has only the in-frame clones, and not every one. The table includes 2 million to 2.5 million clones, approximately 93% detected once. Study conclusions and caveats: Clonotypes shared by all four donors outscored non-shared clonotypes in generation probability. Estimated clonotype richness was generally higher in naive than memory subsets.

Germline values: CDR1 KGHSH, CDR2 LQKENI. Deletions cut 0 bases from V and 3 bases from J, with 17 bases between. This CDR3 is 18 amino acids long. There were only Caucasian adults among the donors, and all lived in Nashville, Tennessee. The sequence derives from a man in his late teens or twenties in good health. Some clones in this sample may be carry-over from other donors' samples. The sample was naive CD4+ T cells from PBMCs. Described subset: CD45RA+ positively selected. The chain recombines TRBV18 with TRBJ1-4; D possibly corresponds to TRBD1 (5 bases). The DNA for the CDR3 is TGTGCCAGCTCACCACCTGGACTGGGTTGGGGACCTAATGAAAAACTGTTTTTT. It is translated as CASSPPGLGWGPNEKLFF.